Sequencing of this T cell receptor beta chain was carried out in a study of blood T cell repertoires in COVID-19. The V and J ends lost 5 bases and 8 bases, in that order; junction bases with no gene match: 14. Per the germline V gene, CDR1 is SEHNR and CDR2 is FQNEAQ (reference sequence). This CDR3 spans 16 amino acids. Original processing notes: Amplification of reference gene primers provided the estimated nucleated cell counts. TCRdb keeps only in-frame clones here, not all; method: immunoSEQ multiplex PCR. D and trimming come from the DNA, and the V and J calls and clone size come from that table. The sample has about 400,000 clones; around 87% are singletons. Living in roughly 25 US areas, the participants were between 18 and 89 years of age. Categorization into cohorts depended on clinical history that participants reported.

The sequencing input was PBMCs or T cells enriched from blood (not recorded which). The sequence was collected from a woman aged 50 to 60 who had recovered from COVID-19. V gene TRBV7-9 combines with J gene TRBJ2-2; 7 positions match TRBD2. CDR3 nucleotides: TGTGCCAGCAGCCCGAGCGGGGTCGTGGGGCCGGGGGAGCTGTTTTTT. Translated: CASSPSGVVGPGELFF.